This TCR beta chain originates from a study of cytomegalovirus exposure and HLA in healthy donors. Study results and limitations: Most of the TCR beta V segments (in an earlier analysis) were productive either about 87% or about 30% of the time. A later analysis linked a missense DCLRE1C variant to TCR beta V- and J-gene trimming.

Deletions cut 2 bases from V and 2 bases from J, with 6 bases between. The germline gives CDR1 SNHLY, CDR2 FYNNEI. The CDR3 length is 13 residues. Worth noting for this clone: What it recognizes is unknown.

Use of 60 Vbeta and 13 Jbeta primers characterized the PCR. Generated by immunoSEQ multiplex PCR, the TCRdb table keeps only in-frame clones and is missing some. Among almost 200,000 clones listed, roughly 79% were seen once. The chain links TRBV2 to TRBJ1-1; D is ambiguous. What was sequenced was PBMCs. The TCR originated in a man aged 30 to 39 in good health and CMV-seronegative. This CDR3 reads CASSEYTNTEAFF. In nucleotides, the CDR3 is TGTGCCAGCAGTGAATACACCAACACTGAAGCTTTCTTT.